Reported below is one T cell receptor (beta chain). Here immunoSEQ multiplex PCR was the method, and the copy in TCRdb shows in-frame clones only, minus some. The sample includes 72,000 or so clones, roughly 95% of them seen just once. The data derive from a study of shared T cell receptors in the human thymus. The CDR3 is 16 residues long. The genes are TRBV12-2 and TRBJ1-6; the tabulated D call, TRBD1, remains unverified against the DNA. TRBV12-2 is described as a pseudogene. The sequence derives from a human donor. The sequencing sample was made of thymocytes. The CDR3 nucleotides are TGTGCAAGTCGCTTATTCCCGGGACAGGGTAGGTCACCCCTCCACTTT. Protein sequence: CASRLFPGQGRSPLHF.